One TCR beta chain is described in this entry. The data stem from a study of metastatic and nonmetastatic thyroid tumors. Overall study: Repertoire comparison spanned blood and tumor or nodule tissue of malignant and benign thyroid patients.

The germline CDR1 and CDR2 sequences are MNHNS and SASEGT. V gave up 9 bases and J gave up 8 bases, with 16 bases separating them. This CDR3 spans 13 amino acids. Thyroid surgery was preceded by no treatment in any patient. In the original workflow: A classifier for distant metastasis in papillary thyroid cancer was constructed using CDR3 differences observed across clinicopathological groups. From the PCR reads, TCRdb re-called clones with MiXCR. V and J calls and clone size were set by TCRdb, not the authors. Here the sample spans fewer than 70,000 clones, just under 30% being singletons. The J gene is TRBJ2-2, the V gene TRBV6-1; D remains ambiguous. What was sequenced was blood. The sequence was collected from a female donor with papillary thyroid cancer or a benign thyroid nodule (not recorded which). Some clones in this sample may be carry-over from other donors' samples. CDR3 loop: CASSRWDVGELFF. CDR3 sequence (DNA): TGTGCCAGTTCGCGGTGGGATGTGGGGGAGCTGTTTTTT.